This T cell receptor beta chain was sequenced for a study of blood T cell repertoires in COVID-19. Overall study: The United States, Italy and Spain provided the acute and convalescent COVID-19 samples. PBMCs, B-cell-depleted T cells, or T cells were the source of the cDNA or gDNA that made up the material.

J lost 5 bases, V lost 6 bases, and 11 bases had no gene match. The CDR3 covers 16 residues. The V gene's germline CDR1 is LNHDA and CDR2 SQIVND (reference sequence). In the authors' workflow: Reference gene primer amplification gave nucleated cell count estimates. Profiled with immunoSEQ multiplex PCR; TCRdb holds only in-frame clones, not every one. V, J and clone size reflect that table, while D and trimming were determined from the DNA. The sample lists 60,000 to 75,000 clones; about 83% were seen once. The chain joins TRBV19 to TRBJ2-1; 9 bases map to TRBD2. The receptor's source is a woman older than 75 with acute or convalescent COVID-19. Sequenced: peripheral blood. CDR3 sequence: CASSNRLAAGNNEQFF. For the CDR3, the DNA is TGTGCCAGTAGCAATAGACTAGCGGCGGGCAACAATGAGCAGTTCTTC.